Listed below are T cell receptor beta chains from one sample, sequenced in a study of T cells in tuberculosis. The assay was immunoSEQ multiplex PCR, and TCRdb's table has in-frame clones only and misses some. Of about 30,000 clones detected, around 92% appear once; the ten largest clones hold 5.5% to 8%. The sample in question was PBMCs, obtained at tuberculosis diagnosis. These receptors came from an adult with tuberculosis. The CDR3 runs from the conserved cysteine through the conserved F or W. A D gene is named only where the DNA matches it firmly. Size values are once, few and many counts, or a class for expanded clones, and some rows have none.

clone_size | j_call | d_call | v_call | cdr3_aa | cdr3_nt
NA | TRBJ1-3 | TRBD1 | TRBV5-5 | CASSLWTGPSGNTIYF | TGTGCCAGCAGCTTGTGGACAGGCCCCTCTGGAAACACCATATATTTT
NA | TRBJ2-3 | NA | TRBV5-6 | CASSLPSYSTQYF | TGTGCCAGCAGCTTACCTAGCTACTCTACGCAGTATTTT
NA | TRBJ2-1 | TRBD2 | TRBV9 | CASSVGRTSTNEQFF | TGTGCCAGCAGCGTAGGGAGGACTAGCACCAATGAGCAGTTCTTC
NA | TRBJ2-7 | NA | TRBV25-1 | CASRASGYEQYF | TGTGCCAGCAGGGCCTCTGGCTACGAGCAGTACTTC
few | TRBJ1-1 | TRBD1 | TRBV4-1 | CASSQGARGLPNTEAFF | TGCGCCAGCAGCCAGGGCGCGAGGGGGCTCCCGAACACTGAAGCTTTCTTT
NA | TRBJ1-2 | NA | TRBV4-3 | CASSQDGGRNYGYTF | TGCGCCAGCAGCCAAGATGGAGGGCGGAACTATGGCTACACCTTC
NA | TRBJ1-1 | NA | TRBV7-2 | CASSGGGPEAFF | TGTGCCAGCAGCGGGGGGGGCCCTGAAGCTTTCTTT
NA | TRBJ1-6 | TRBD1 | TRBV19 | CASSQDRDSPLHF | TGTGCCAGTAGTCAAGACAGGGATTCACCCCTCCACTTT
NA | TRBJ2-1 | NA | TRBV6-6 | CASHRSDSYNEQFF | TGTGCCAGCCACAGGAGCGACTCCTACAATGAGCAGTTCTTC
NA | TRBJ2-4 | NA | TRBV7-6 | CASSAQGAKNIQYF | TGTGCCAGCAGCGCGCAGGGTGCCAAAAACATTCAGTACTTC
NA | TRBJ2-7 | NA | TRBV18 | CASSPRGVAYEQYF | TGTGCCAGCTCACCAAGAGGAGTGGCCTACGAGCAGTACTTC
NA | TRBJ1-5 | NA | TRBV4-3 | CASSQDRRGQPQHF | TGCGCCAGCAGCCAAGATCGCAGAGGGCAGCCCCAGCATTTT
NA | TRBJ1-1 | TRBD1 | TRBV9 | CASSVEDRGRAFF | TGTGCCAGCAGCGTAGAGGACAGGGGGCGAGCTTTCTTT
NA | TRBJ2-7 | TRBD2 | TRBV2 | CASRPTSGSSREQYF | TGTGCCAGCAGGCCGACTAGCGGGAGTTCTCGCGAGCAGTACTTC
NA | TRBJ2-3 | TRBD1 | TRBV6-1 | CASRDRGIGTDTQYF | TGTGCCAGCAGGGACAGGGGGATTGGCACAGATACGCAGTATTTT
NA | TRBJ1-4 | NA | TRBV7-9 | CASSPENFDEKLFF | TGTGCCAGCAGCCCCGAGAATTTCGATGAAAAACTGTTTTTT
NA | TRBJ1-2 | NA | TRBV5-1 | CASSLEFGAVVGYTF | TGCGCCAGCAGCTTGGAATTTGGAGCCGTGGTGGGCTACACCTTC
NA | TRBJ1-5 | TRBD1 | TRBV12-5 | CAEGQGGQPQHF | TGTGCGGAAGGACAGGGTGGCCAGCCCCAGCATTTT
NA | TRBJ2-7 | NA | TRBV5-4 | CASSQTSSYEQYF | TGTGCCAGCAGCCAAACTAGCTCCTACGAGCAGTACTTC
NA | TRBJ2-1 | NA | TRBV29-1 | CSVETGVNEQFF | TGCAGCGTTGAAACGGGGGTCAATGAGCAGTTCTTC
NA | TRBJ2-1 | NA | TRBV6-5 | CASSYGGNPYNEQFF | TGTGCCAGCAGTTACGGCGGAAACCCCTACAATGAGCAGTTCTTC
NA | TRBJ2-7 | TRBD1 | TRBV5-1 | CASSPRDSWEQYF | TGCGCCAGCAGCCCCCGGGACAGCTGGGAGCAGTACTTC
NA | TRBJ1-4 | TRBD1 | TRBV19 | CASRHTKLRTGEKLFF | TGTGCCAGTAGGCACACTAAGCTGCGGACAGGTGAAAAACTGTTTTTT
NA | TRBJ2-7 | NA | TRBV30 | CAWSVSEGIYEQYF | TGTGCCTGGAGTGTTTCGGAGGGAATCTACGAGCAGTACTTC
NA | TRBJ1-1 | TRBD1 | TRBV6-5 | CASSYGGGTGFAFF | TGTGCCAGCAGTTACGGCGGCGGGACAGGGTTTGCTTTCTTT
NA | TRBJ1-2 | TRBD1 | TRBV28 | CASSLGQGVVSYGYTF | TGTGCCAGCAGTTTGGGACAGGGGGTAGTATCCTATGGCTACACCTTC
NA | TRBJ2-1 | NA | TRBV2 | CASSGRNEQFF | TGTGCCAGCAGTGGGAGGAATGAGCAGTTCTTC
once | TRBJ1-4 | TRBD1 | TRBV19 | CASSKDRGGEKLFF | TGTGCCAGTAGTAAAGACAGGGGCGGAGAAAAACTGTTTTTT
NA | TRBJ2-7 | NA | TRBV5-3 | CARTPLITGYYEQYF | TGTGCCAGAACCCCCCTTATTACAGGGTACTACGAGCAGTACTTC
NA | TRBJ2-7 | NA | TRBV7-8 | CASSPRPGLAGSAYEQYF | TGTGCCAGCAGCCCCCGCCCTGGGCTAGCCGGGTCGGCGTACGAGCAGTACTTC
NA | TRBJ1-5 | NA | TRBV28 | CASSKYRIVNQPQHF | TGTGCCAGCAGTAAGTACAGGATTGTCAATCAGCCCCAGCATTTT
once | TRBJ1-1 | NA | TRBV4-2 | CASSQDLSNTEAFF | TGTGCCAGCAGCCAAGATTTGTCAAACACTGAAGCTTTCTTT
NA | TRBJ2-7 | NA | TRBV7-2 | CASQRYSGTPTGEQYF | TGTGCCAGCCAGCGTTATTCCGGAACCCCAACTGGGGAGCAGTACTTC
NA | TRBJ2-7 | NA | TRBV19 | CASSSIVRQYEQYF | TGTGCCAGTAGCTCGATAGTTAGACAGTACGAGCAGTACTTC
NA | TRBJ2-5 | NA | TRBV21-1 | CASSKPGLAGDQETQYF | TGTGCCAGCAGCAAGCCTGGACTAGCGGGAGACCAAGAGACCCAGTACTTC
NA | TRBJ1-2 | NA | TRBV27 | CASHNPTGVYGYTF | TGTGCCAGCCATAACCCGACAGGTGTATATGGCTACACCTTC
NA | TRBJ2-1 | TRBD2 | TRBV4-2 | CASSQGPSGGEQFF | TGTGCCAGCAGCCAAGGTCCGTCGGGGGGTGAGCAGTTCTTC
few | TRBJ2-2 | TRBD2 | TRBV6-6 | CATGLAGVNTGELFF | TGTGCCACCGGACTAGCGGGAGTGAACACCGGGGAGCTGTTTTTT
NA | TRBJ1-1 | NA | TRBV7-9 | CASSLSRGTEAFF | TGTGCCAGCAGCTTAAGCAGGGGCACTGAAGCTTTCTTT
NA | TRBJ2-6 | NA | TRBV28 | CASSLLLTDSSSGANVLTF | TGTGCCAGCAGTTTATTACTTACTGACAGTTCCTCTGGGGCCAACGTCCTGACTTTC
NA | TRBJ2-5 | TRBD1 | TRBV19 | CASSIGTASEETQYF | TGTGCCAGTAGTATCGGGACAGCTTCTGAAGAGACCCAGTACTTC
once | TRBJ2-7 | TRBD2 | TRBV6-5 | CASSYSGTSAYEQYF | TGTGCCAGCAGTTACTCAGGGACTAGCGCCTACGAGCAGTACTTC
NA | TRBJ2-1 | NA | TRBV7-3 | CASSSPGENEQFF | TGTGCCAGCAGCTCTCCGGGAGAGAATGAGCAGTTCTTC
NA | TRBJ2-2 | NA | TRBV4-1 | CASSRDFYTGELFF | TGCGCCAGCAGCCGGGACTTCTACACCGGGGAGCTGTTTTTT
NA | TRBJ2-7 | NA | TRBV30 | CAWSVSIGEQYF | TGTGCCTGGAGTGTATCAATCGGCGAGCAGTACTTC
NA | TRBJ2-2 | NA | TRBV2 | CASRETGELFF | TGTGCCAGCAGGGAGACCGGGGAGCTGTTTTTT
NA | TRBJ2-1 | NA | TRBV12-5 | CASGLVPDEQFF | TGTGCTAGTGGTTTGGTACCGGATGAGCAGTTCTTC
NA | TRBJ2-3 | TRBD2 | TRBV6-5 | CASSFSGGATDTQYF | TGTGCCAGCAGTTTTAGCGGGGGGGCGACAGATACGCAGTATTTT
NA | TRBJ2-3 | NA | TRBV28 | CASSLPLGAGPGDTQYF | TGTGCCAGCAGTTTGCCTTTGGGGGCAGGGCCGGGGGATACGCAGTATTTT
NA | TRBJ1-1 | NA | TRBV2 | CASRAPTEAFF | TGTGCCAGCAGGGCCCCCACTGAAGCTTTCTTT
once | TRBJ2-7 | TRBD1 | TRBV6-5 | CASSYRPGQGQQYF | TGTGCCAGCAGTTACAGGCCGGGACAGGGACAGCAGTACTTC
NA | TRBJ1-2 | NA | TRBV30 | CAWTPQGYGYTF | TGTGCCTGGACCCCCCAGGGATATGGCTACACCTTC
NA | TRBJ2-3 | NA | TRBV29-1 | CSVGADTQYF | TGCAGCGTAGGGGCAGATACGCAGTATTTT